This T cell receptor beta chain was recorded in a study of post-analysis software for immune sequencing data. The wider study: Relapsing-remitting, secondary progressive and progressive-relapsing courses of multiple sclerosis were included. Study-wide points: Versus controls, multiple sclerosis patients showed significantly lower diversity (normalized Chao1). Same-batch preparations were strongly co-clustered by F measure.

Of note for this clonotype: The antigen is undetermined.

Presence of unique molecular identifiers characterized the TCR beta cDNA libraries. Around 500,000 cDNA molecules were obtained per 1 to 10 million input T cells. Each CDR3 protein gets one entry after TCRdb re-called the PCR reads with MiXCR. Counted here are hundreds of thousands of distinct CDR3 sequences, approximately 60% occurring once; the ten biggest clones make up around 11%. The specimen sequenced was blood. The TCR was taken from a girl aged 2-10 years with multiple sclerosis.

The CDR3 is CSVAQSLETQYF. CDR3 nucleotide sequence: TGCAGCGTTGCCCAATCCCTGGAGACCCAGTACTTC. The rearrangement links TRBV29-1 to TRBJ2-5; D unclear. Trimming took off 4 bases at V and 5 bases at J, with 11 bases between the two ends. This CDR3 is 12 amino acids long. Germline V gene data show CDR1 as SQVTM and CDR2 as ANQGSEA.